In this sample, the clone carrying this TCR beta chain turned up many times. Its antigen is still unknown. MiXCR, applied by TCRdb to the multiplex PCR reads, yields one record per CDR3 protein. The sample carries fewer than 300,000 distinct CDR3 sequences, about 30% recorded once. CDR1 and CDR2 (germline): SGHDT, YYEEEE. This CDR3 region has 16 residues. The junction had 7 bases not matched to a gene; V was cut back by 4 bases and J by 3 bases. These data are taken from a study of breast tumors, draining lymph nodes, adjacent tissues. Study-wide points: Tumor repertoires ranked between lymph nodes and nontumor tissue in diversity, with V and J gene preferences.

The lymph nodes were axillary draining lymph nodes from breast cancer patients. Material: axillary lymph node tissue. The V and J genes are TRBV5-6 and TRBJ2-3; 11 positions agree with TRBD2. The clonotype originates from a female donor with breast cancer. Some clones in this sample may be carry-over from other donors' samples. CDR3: CASSPPLAGVTDTQYF. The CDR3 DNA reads TGTGCCAGCAGCCCTCCACTAGCGGGAGTGACAGATACGCAGTATTTT.